Sequencing of this T cell receptor (beta chain) was carried out in a study of T cell clones after liver transplantation. Study as a whole: Samples came from ITN030ST, which attempted immunosuppression withdrawal within 2 years of liver transplantation. The study's findings and limits: The donor-reactive repertoire was only partly measurable in two subjects, lacking donor cells.

Concerning this clone: The antigen remains undetermined.

Assay used: immunoSEQ multiplex PCR; TCRdb lists only in-frame clones, some missing. The table records approximately 71,000 clones, 90% to 95% of them present only once. In germline, CDR1 is MNHEY, CDR2 SMNVEV (reference sequence). This CDR3 is 15 amino acids long. V was clipped by 4 bases and J by 3 bases, with 16 bases between them. The origin of this receptor is a human patient who received a liver transplant. The graft donor may account for some of the T cells. This specimen consisted of CD4+ T cells from blood, obtained approximately 26 months after liver transplant. This chain joins TRBV27 and TRBJ2-7, with a tentative D call TRBD2 (7 bases). The chain's CDR3 is CASSSYGGLVYEQYF. The CDR3 nucleotides read TGTGCCAGCAGTTCCTACGGGGGGCTAGTCTACGAGCAGTACTTC.